This TCR beta chain originates from a study of blood T cell repertoires in COVID-19. Across the study: Donors in the United States, Italy and Spain gave samples during acute or convalescent COVID-19. PBMCs, B-cell-depleted T cells, or T cells were the source of the cDNA or gDNA that made up the material.

Losses at the gene ends were 4 bases for V and 5 bases for J; bases not matched to a gene: 1. The CDR3 covers 13 residues. The germline V gene has CDR1 LNHDA and CDR2 SQIVND (reference sequence). As originally analysed: Nucleated cell counts were estimated from reference gene primer amplification. Repertoires were generated with immunoSEQ multiplex PCR, while TCRdb's copy carries only in-frame clones and drops some. The V and J calls and clone size come from that table; D and trimming were worked out from the DNA. Altogether approximately 210,000 clones are present, around 80% being singletons, with the ten largest covering approximately 12%. This clone was observed a single time.

The chain has TRBV19 and TRBJ2-1; 8 bases align to TRBD1. The sequence came from a woman aged 40 to 55 with acute or convalescent COVID-19. The sequencing input was peripheral blood. CDR3 loop: CASSKDRDNEQFF. CDR3 DNA: TGTGCCAGTAGTAAGGACAGGGACAATGAGCAGTTCTTC.